The clone carrying this T cell receptor beta chain came up a few times. The data originate from a study of T cells in Graves' hyperthyroidism and ophthalmopathy. Researchers amplified the TCR beta CDR3 regions from RNA transcripts. HTBI primers were used for first-round RT-PCR of the TCR CDR3. TCRdb reanalysed the multiplex PCR reads using MiXCR and keeps one entry per CDR3 protein. In the table there are under 400,000 distinct CDR3 sequences, roughly a fifth of which are singletons. The sequence was obtained from a woman between 45 and 60 years old with Graves' hyperthyroidism. The source material was blood.

The CDR3 region has the DNA TGTGCCAGCAGTCAAGGACTAGCGGCCACAGATACGCAGTATTTT. It is translated as CASSQGLAATDTQYF. This sequence joins TRBV6-1 and TRBJ2-3; TRBD2 aligns across 10 bases. V was pared by 5 bases and J by 2 bases, with 4 bases of the junction left unmatched. CDR3 size: 15 residues. CDR1 is MNHNS and CDR2 is SASEGT in the germline V gene.